Sequencing of this T cell receptor (beta chain) was carried out in a study of T cells in Graves' hyperthyroidism and ophthalmopathy. Study in general: Pretreatment peripheral blood was obtained at initial diagnosis. Study-level points and caveats: Most thyroid clonotypes expanded above 0.001 were also detected in blood.

The TCR beta CDR3 regions underwent amplification using RNA transcripts as the source. First-round RT-PCR with HTBI primers amplified the TCR CDR3 region. TCRdb re-analysed the multiplex PCR reads in MiXCR, keeping a single row per CDR3 protein. The data contain some 690,000 distinct CDR3 sequences, around a sixth of them singletons. The germline V and J ends were trimmed by 6 bases and 0 bases, with 10 bases remaining between them. Germline loops: CDR1 SQVTM, CDR2 ANQGSEA. This CDR3 region has 13 residues. This clonotype showed up just a few times. The antigen is unknown. The receptor comes from a man aged 50 to 59 with Graves' hyperthyroidism. What was sequenced was blood. The gene calls are TRBV29-1 and TRBJ2-3; D is perhaps TRBD1 or TRBD2 (5 bases each). Written as DNA, the CDR3 is TGCAGCGTCCGACGGGACAGCACAGATACGCAGTATTTT. Its translation is CSVRRDSTDTQYF.